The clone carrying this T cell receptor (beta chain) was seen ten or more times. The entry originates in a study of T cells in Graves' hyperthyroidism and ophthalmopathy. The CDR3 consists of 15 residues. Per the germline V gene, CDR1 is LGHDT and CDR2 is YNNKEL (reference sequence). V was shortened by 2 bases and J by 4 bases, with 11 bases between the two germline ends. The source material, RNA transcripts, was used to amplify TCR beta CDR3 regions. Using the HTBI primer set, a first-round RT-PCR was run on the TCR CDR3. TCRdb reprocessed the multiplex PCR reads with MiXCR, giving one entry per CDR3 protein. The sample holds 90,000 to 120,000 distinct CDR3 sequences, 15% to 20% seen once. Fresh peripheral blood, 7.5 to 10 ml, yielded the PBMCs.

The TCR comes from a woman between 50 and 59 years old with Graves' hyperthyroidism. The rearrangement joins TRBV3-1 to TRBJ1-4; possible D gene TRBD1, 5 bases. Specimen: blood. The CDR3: CASSQRNGHNEKLFF. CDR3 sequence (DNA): TGTGCCAGCAGCCAAAGAAACGGACATAATGAAAAACTGTTTTTT.